This T cell receptor beta chain emerged from a study of blood T cells in healthy people across ages. A J-beta primer mix and a sample-barcoded 5' primer were used in a second PCR of about 7 to 12 cycles. A 12-random-nucleotide template-switch adaptor tagged each cDNA molecule. TCRdb called the 5' RACE reads again in MiXCR, with one record for every CDR3 protein. There are 1.5 million or so distinct CDR3 sequences in the sample; roughly 43% occur only once, and under 5% lies in the top ten. Donors gave roughly 9.1 milliliters of peripheral blood apiece. This CDR3 spans 15 amino acids. From germline, CDR1 is LGHNA and CDR2 YSLEER. Trimming took off 1 base at V and 0 bases at J, with 8 bases between the two ends. At least ten counts were recorded for this clonotype.

The source is a woman in her late teens or twenties in good health. This chain links TRBV4-3 with TRBJ2-3; possible D gene TRBD2, 5 bases. Source material: blood. For the CDR3, the DNA is TGCGCCAGCAGCCAAGCGGGAACTAGCACAGATACGCAGTATTTT. Its protein is CASSQAGTSTDTQYF.